The clone carrying this T cell receptor beta chain was seen a few times. Its antigen is unknown. MiXCR, run by TCRdb on the reads, gives a single entry per CDR3 protein. The table has about a million distinct CDR3 sequences, about 33% seen once. The entry originates in a study of T cell repertoires in cytomegalovirus infection. Study-level points and caveats: The cumulative frequency of public TCR beta families distinguished individuals who carried CMV together with the relevant HLA.

V lost 2 bases, J lost 0 bases, and 8 bases lay in between. The CDR3 spans 15 residues. Looked up from germline, CDR1 is MGHRA and CDR2 is YSYEKL. This material consisted of cultured CD8+ T cells from PBMCs, taken from culture after CMV antigen stimulation. This rearrangement joins TRBV4-1 to TRBJ1-5; D ambiguous. The source of this sequence is a human donor in good health (CMV status not recorded). Some clones in this sample may be carry-over from other donors' samples. CDR3 region: CASSQLINSNQPQHF. The CDR3, as DNA: TGCGCCAGCAGCCAATTAATAAATAGCAATCAGCCCCAGCATTTT.